This T cell receptor (beta chain) was identified in a study of T cell repertoires in cytomegalovirus infection (dated by TCRdb to about 2019). About the investigation overall: Donor HLA type was relevant to the analysis, because carriage of CMV infection together with the matching HLA type was indicated by public TCR beta signatures. Here is what the overall study found, with its caveats: In both this cohort and an independent roughly 330-donor cohort, the cumulative frequency of public TCR beta family members distinguished carriers of CMV infection plus the relevant HLA type. In the ex vivo response, HLA-C-restricted CMV-specific TCR beta clonotypes were dominant, and in two of eight donors the single most frequent clonotype came from this HLA-C-restricted group.

The instrument was an Illumina HiSeq 1500. Through fastp at Q25 and MiXCR, TCRdb rebuilt clones from the public reads, retaining in-frame beta chains. Duplicate CDR3 protein sequences are folded into a single record with the most common DNA and genes. The sample table lists more than 650,000 distinct CDR3 sequences, approximately 40% of them with a count of one. The ten largest clones capture around 2.8% of the sample. In its sample, this clonotype was seen a few times. Its antigen is currently not known. No much larger clone exists at a distance of one base, and base qualities are not known. Via the germline V gene (reference sequence), CDR1 is LNHDA and CDR2 SQIVND. Trimming costs V 3 bases and J 2 bases, and their ends lie 13 bases apart. The CDR3, cysteine through phenylalanine, is 15 amino acids long. The retained sequence is limited to the CDR3, 45 bases, with the frame set at the first base.

This TCR came from a human donor in good health (CMV status not recorded). Some clones in this sample may be carry-over from other donors' samples. This receptor chain uses TRBV19 and TRBJ1-1, with no reliable assignment of the D segment. The sequencing input was PBMCs. The DNA sequence follows: TGTGCCAGTAGTATGACCCCACTGCTAAACACTGAAGCTTTCTTT. Translated, it gives CASSMTPLLNTEAFF.